This entry features one T cell receptor beta chain sequence. Profiling relied on immunoSEQ multiplex PCR, and the TCRdb table lists in-frame clones only, not all of them. The sample lists around 50,000 clones, about 93% seen once, with about 0.6% in the top ten. The CDR3 runs 15 residues. CDR1 and CDR2 from the germline V gene are GTSNPN and SVGIG (reference sequence). V lost 3 bases and J lost 2; bases outside the gene matches: 5. The data derive from a study of T cell changes during pregnancy in multiple sclerosis. The clonotype comes from a female donor in good health, enrolled as a control in a pregnancy study. The V and J genes are TRBV30 and TRBJ2-2; 8 bases match TRBD1. The starting material was CD4+ T cells from peripheral blood mononuclear cells, obtained after pregnancy. The CDR3 here is CAWSGQGPNTGELFF. For the CDR3, the DNA is TGTGCCTGGAGCGGACAGGGACCCAACACCGGGGAGCTGTTTTTT.